This T cell receptor (delta chain) was obtained from a study of human gamma delta and Vdelta1 T cells. TCRdb re-analyzed the PCR reads via CATT. The table lists fewer than 7,000 delta-chain clones, about 8.4% of them singletons. With regard to this clone: A far larger clone is one nucleotide away, so this likely arose from a read error. Other DNA sequences within the sample encode an identical CDR3.

Germline V gene data show CDR1 as NSMFDY and CDR2 as ISSIKDK. This CDR3 region has 13 residues. The rearrangement uses TRAV29/DV5 and TRDJ1; 10 bases are shared with TRDD3. The sequence was obtained from a human donor in good health. Sequencing was carried out using naive CD27+ Vdelta1 gamma-delta T cells from blood. In nucleotides, the CDR3 is TGTTCACCCCTATGGGGGATACACCGCGGGCTCATCTTT. Its translation: CSPLWGIHRGLIF.